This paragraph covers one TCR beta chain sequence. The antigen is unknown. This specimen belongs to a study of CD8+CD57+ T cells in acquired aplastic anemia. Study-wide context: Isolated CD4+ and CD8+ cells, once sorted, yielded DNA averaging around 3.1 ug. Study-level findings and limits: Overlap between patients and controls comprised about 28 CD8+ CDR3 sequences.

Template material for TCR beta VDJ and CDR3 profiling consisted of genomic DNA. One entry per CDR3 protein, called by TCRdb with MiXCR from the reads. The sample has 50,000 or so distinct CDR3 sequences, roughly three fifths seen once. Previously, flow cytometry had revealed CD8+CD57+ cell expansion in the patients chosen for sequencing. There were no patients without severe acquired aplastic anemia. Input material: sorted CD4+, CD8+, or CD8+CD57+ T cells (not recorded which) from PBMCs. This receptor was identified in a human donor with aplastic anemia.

The CDR3 reads CASTRQRDSYNEQFF. The CDR3 bases are TGTGCCAGCACCAGGCAGCGGGACTCCTACAATGAGCAGTTCTTC. The rearrangement uses TRBV7-8 and TRBJ2-1; 7 positions match TRBD2. V was clipped by 7 bases and J by 0 bases; unmatched bases: 6. Germline CDR1 is SGHVS and CDR2 is FQNEAQ. The CDR3 totals 15 residues.